This T cell receptor (beta chain) is drawn from a study of blood T cell repertoires in COVID-19. About the research overall: Material from acute and convalescent COVID-19 was sourced from the United States, Italy and Spain. The analysed material was cDNA or gDNA that came from T cells, B-cell-depleted T cells, or PBMCs.

The assay was immunoSEQ multiplex PCR, and TCRdb's table has in-frame clones only and misses some. Of approximately 230,000 clones in the sample, almost 85% were seen once. This study enrolled people aged roughly 18 to 89 from around 26 US geographic areas. Recovery meant two consecutive negative NP/OP PCR tests, professional clearance, or resolved symptoms. The clonotype originates from a man aged 40-49 years who had recovered from COVID-19. What was sequenced was PBMCs or T cells enriched from blood (not recorded which).

The DNA for the CDR3 is TGTGCCAGCAGCTCCAGGGACAGTTCTAATTCACCCCTCCACTTT. Translated, it gives CASSSRDSSNSPLHF. The rearrangement uses TRBV7-2 and TRBJ1-6; the match to TRBD1 covers 7 bases. CDR1 and CDR2 from the germline V gene are SGHTA and FQGNSA. V lost 4 bases to trimming and J lost 6 bases; unmatched junction nucleotides: 6. The CDR3 has 15 residues.